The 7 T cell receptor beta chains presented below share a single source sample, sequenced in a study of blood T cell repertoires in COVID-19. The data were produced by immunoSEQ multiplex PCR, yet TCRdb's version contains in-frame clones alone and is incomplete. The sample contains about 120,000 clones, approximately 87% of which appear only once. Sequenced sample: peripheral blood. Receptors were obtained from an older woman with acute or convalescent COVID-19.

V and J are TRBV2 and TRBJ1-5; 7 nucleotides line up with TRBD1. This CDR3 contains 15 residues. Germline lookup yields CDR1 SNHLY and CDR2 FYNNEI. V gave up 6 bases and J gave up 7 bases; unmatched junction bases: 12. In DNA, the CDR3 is TGTGCCAGCAGGCAAGCCGGGACAGCCTTACAGCCCCAGCATTTT. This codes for CASRQAGTALQPQHF. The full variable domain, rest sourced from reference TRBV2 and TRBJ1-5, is EPEVTQTPSHQVTQMGQEVILRCVPISNHLYFYWYRQILGQKVEFLVSFYNNEISEKSEIFDDQFSVERPDGSNFTLKIRSTKLEDSAMYFCASRQAGTALQPQHFGDGTRLSIL.

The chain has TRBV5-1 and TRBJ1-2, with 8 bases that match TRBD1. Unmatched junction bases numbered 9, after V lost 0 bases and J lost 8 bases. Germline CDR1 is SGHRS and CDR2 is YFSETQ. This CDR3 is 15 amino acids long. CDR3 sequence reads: CASSLAPGGLSGYTF. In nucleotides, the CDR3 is TGCGCCAGCAGCTTGGCCCCAGGGGGCCTCAGCGGCTACACCTTC.

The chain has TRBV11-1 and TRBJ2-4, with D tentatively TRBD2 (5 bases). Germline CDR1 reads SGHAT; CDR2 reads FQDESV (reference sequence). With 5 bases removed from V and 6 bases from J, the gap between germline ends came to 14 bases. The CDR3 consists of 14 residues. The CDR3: CASSPSGIGNIQYF. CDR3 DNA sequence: TGTGCCAGCAGCCCCTCGGGGATCGGAAACATTCAGTACTTC.

Here the CDR3 reads CASKGQGHEKLFF. As DNA, the CDR3 is TGTGCCAGTAAGGGACAGGGCCATGAAAAACTGTTTTTT. V usage is TRBV19 and J usage is TRBJ1-4; 9 bases are a match to TRBD1. CDR3 length equals 13 residues. CDR1 is LNHDA, CDR2 SQIVND, per germline (reference sequence). V shed 7 bases and J 6 bases; nucleotides not matched to a gene: 3.

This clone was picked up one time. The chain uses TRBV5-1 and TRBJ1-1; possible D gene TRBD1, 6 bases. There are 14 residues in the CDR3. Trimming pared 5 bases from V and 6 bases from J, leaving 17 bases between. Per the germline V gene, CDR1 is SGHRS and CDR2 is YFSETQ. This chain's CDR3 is CASRVRGAFPEAFF. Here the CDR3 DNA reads TGCGCCAGCAGGGTCAGGGGCGCATTCCCTGAAGCTTTCTTT.

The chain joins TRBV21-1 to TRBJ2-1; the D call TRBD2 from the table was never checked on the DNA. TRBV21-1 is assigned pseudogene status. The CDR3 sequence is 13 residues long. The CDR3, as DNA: TGTGCCAGCGCTCCGGGGATTTGGAATGAGCAGTTCTTC. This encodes CASAPGIWNEQFF.

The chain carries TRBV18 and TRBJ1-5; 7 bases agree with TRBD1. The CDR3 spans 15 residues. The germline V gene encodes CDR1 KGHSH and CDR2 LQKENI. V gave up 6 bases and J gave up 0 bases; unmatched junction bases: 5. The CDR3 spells CASSNTGDSNQPQHF. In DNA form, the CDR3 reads TGTGCCAGCTCCAATACAGGGGATAGCAATCAGCCCCAGCATTTT.